One and the same sample provided the 22 T cell receptor beta chains below, sequenced in a study of T cells expressing NK-cell markers. No DNA is given; TCRdb re-called the 5' RACE reads and lists each CDR3 protein once. This listing includes 150,000 or so distinct CDR3 sequences. Sequencing input: blood T cells: a sorted CD56 or NKG2C T cell subset, CD4+ or CD8+ T cells, or bulk PBMC T cells (not recorded which). The receptors here all came from a woman aged 45 to 65 in good health.

The chain recombines TRBV2 with TRBJ2-5; there is no DNA to check the TCRdb D call of TRBD2. Germline CDR1 and CDR2: SNHLY and FYNNEI. The CDR3 covers 15 residues. The CDR3 sequence is CASSEGFAGDETQYF.

J is TRBJ2-1 and V is TRBV19; there is no DNA to check the TCRdb D call of TRBD2. Per germline, CDR1 LNHDA and CDR2 SQIVND (reference sequence). This CDR3 has 14 residues. The chain's CDR3 is CASRTSGRVDEQFF.

The rearrangement uses TRBV10-3 and TRBJ2-1; absent DNA, TCRdb's TRBD2 call cannot be checked. The length of the CDR3 is 13 residues. Germline CDR1 ENHRY, CDR2 SYGVKD. CDR3 sequence reads: CAIRPPSGPEQFF.

V gene TRBV15 combines with J gene TRBJ2-1. This CDR3 comprises 17 residues. CDR1 and CDR2 (germline): LNHNV, YYDKDF (reference sequence). CDR3 residues: CATSRDRSTSSYNEQFF.

The chain is built from TRBV7-9 and TRBJ1-5; TCRdb's assignment of TRBD1 cannot be checked, as there is no DNA. The CDR3 length is 17 residues. Germline lookup yields CDR1 SEHNR and CDR2 FQNEAQ (reference sequence). The CDR3 here is CASSAWVGTESNQPQHF.

V gene TRBV7-9 combines with J gene TRBJ2-2; TCRdb calls TRBD2, which cannot be checked without DNA. The CDR3 totals 15 residues. CDR1 and CDR2 (germline): SEHNR, FQNEAQ (reference sequence). CDR3 region: CASSFSGSNTGELFF.

The chain uses TRBV20-1 and TRBJ1-6. CDR3 size: 15 residues. The germline CDR1 and CDR2 sequences are DFQATT and SNEGSKA (reference sequence). CDR3 amino acids: CSAPRESSYNSPLHF.

This chain links TRBV6-4 with TRBJ2-1; TCRdb's assignment of TRBD2 cannot be checked, as there is no DNA. The CDR3 has 15 amino acids. The germline gives CDR1 MRHNA, CDR2 SNTAGT. CDR3 sequence reads: CASSDVAEGYNEQFF.

This chain joins TRBV2 and TRBJ2-7; no DNA is available, so the TRBD1 call from TCRdb remains unchecked. The germline gives CDR1 SNHLY, CDR2 FYNNEI. The CDR3 has 16 amino acids. This CDR3 reads CASSEVGGPTSYEQYF.

V usage is TRBV7-2 and J usage is TRBJ2-7. The CDR3 length is 15 residues. Looked up from germline, CDR1 is SGHTA and CDR2 is FQGNSA. The CDR3: CASSVGSGESYEQYF. Variable domain in full (rest from reference TRBV7-2 and TRBJ2-7): GAGVSQSPSNKVTEKGKDVELRCDPISGHTALYWYRQSLGQGLEFLIYFQGNSAPDKSGLPSDRFSAERTGGSVSTLTIQRTQQEDSAVYLCASSVGSGESYEQYFGPGTRLTVT.

The chain carries TRBV20-1 and TRBJ2-5; TCRdb indicates TRBD1, and absent DNA this call remains unverified. The CDR3 is 15 residues long. Germline V lookup: CDR1 DFQATT, CDR2 SNEGSKA (reference sequence). CDR3 in amino acids: CSARDPGAVLETQYF.

The chain joins TRBV25-1 to TRBJ2-1; the TCRdb D gene call, TRBD2, has no DNA to confirm it. The CDR3 has 15 residues. Germline lookup yields CDR1 MGHDK and CDR2 SYGVNS. The CDR3: CASSVGTRVYNEQFF.

The chain is built from TRBV29-1 and TRBJ2-3; TCRdb gives TRBD1 as the D gene, but with no DNA this cannot be confirmed. The CDR3 spans 14 residues. CDR1 is SQVTM, CDR2 ANQGSEA, per germline. The CDR3 sequence: CSVEGTGKTDTQYF.

This sequence joins TRBV24-1 and TRBJ2-1; the TCRdb D gene call, TRBD2, has no DNA to confirm it. Looked up from germline, CDR1 is KGHDR and CDR2 is SFDVKD. The CDR3 totals 15 residues. Here the CDR3 reads CATSGNKGGPWEQFF.

The chain combines TRBV5-1 with TRBJ1-1. The CDR3 sequence is 15 residues long. CDR1 is SGHRS and CDR2 is YFSETQ in the germline V gene. The CDR3 reads CASSLNTGLGTEAFF.

The CDR3 sequence: CASSRGTANTEAFF. The chain employs TRBV2 and TRBJ1-1; TCRdb picks TRBD1, but there is no DNA to check that call. The CDR3 has 14 amino acids. The germline V gene has CDR1 SNHLY and CDR2 FYNNEI.

The chain links TRBV12-3 or TRBV12-4 to TRBJ2-3; the D gene TCRdb calls, TRBD1, cannot be checked with no DNA. The CDR3 loop spans 14 amino acids. The CDR3 loop reads CASSFLDGRDTQYF.

CDR3 sequence: CASSLGQDSSYEQYF. The J gene is TRBJ2-7, the V gene TRBV7-2; TCRdb selects TRBD1, and the lack of DNA leaves this call unchecked. The CDR3 has 15 residues. Germline CDR1 and CDR2: SGHTA and FQGNSA.

J is TRBJ1-5 and V is TRBV6-1; TCRdb lists TRBD1, though no DNA is available to test this call. Germline V gene data show CDR1 as MNHNS and CDR2 as SASEGT. The CDR3 has 15 amino acids. CDR3 amino acids: CASSAGGPYNQPQHF.

The chain recombines TRBV27 with TRBJ1-2; the TCRdb call, TRBD1, lacks DNA for checking. CDR1 is MNHEY and CDR2 is SMNVEV in the germline V gene (reference sequence). The CDR3 spans 13 residues. CDR3 loop: CASSPIPSVGYTF.

J is TRBJ2-7 and V is TRBV11-2; there is no DNA to check the TCRdb D call of TRBD1. The CDR3 has 15 amino acids. CDR1 and CDR2 (germline): SGHAT, FQNNGV. CDR3 amino acids: CASSIARMGDYEQYF.

This sequence joins TRBV7-9 and TRBJ2-7; TCRdb outputs TRBD1, but without DNA this stays unchecked. Looked up from germline, CDR1 is SEHNR and CDR2 is FQNEAQ (reference sequence). The CDR3 consists of 13 residues. The CDR3 protein is CASSAPGTGGQYF.